This T cell receptor (beta chain) was sequenced in a study of cytotoxic CD8 clonotypes in ibrutinib-treated CLL. Clones were read by immunoSEQ multiplex PCR, and TCRdb kept only the in-frame ones, dropping some. The data hold over 140,000 clones, with 70% to 90% observed a single time. V lost 0 bases and J lost 3, with 15 bases in between. Germline V lookup: CDR1 GTSNPN, CDR2 SVGIG (reference sequence). This CDR3 region has 15 residues. Specimen: PBMCs, collected after 36 months of ibrutinib treatment. The receptor's source is a human donor with chronic lymphocytic leukemia. The chain uses TRBV30 and TRBJ2-7; D call uncertain. CDR3 protein: CAWSVLGSFFYEQYF. The CDR3 DNA sequence: TGTGCCTGGAGTGTACTTGGCAGCTTTTTCTACGAGCAGTACTTC.